The 25 T cell receptor beta chains in this list originate from one sample, sequenced in a study of CD8+CD57+ T cells in acquired aplastic anemia. Genomic DNA, the template, was used for profiling of the TCR beta VDJ and CDR3. TCRdb fed the reads into MiXCR, producing one record per CDR3 protein. This sample has 260,000 or so distinct CDR3 sequences, with around 46% found just once. All sequencing subjects had displayed CD8+CD57+ cell expansion on flow cytometry. The sequencing sample was made of sorted CD4+, CD8+, or CD8+CD57+ T cells (not recorded which) from PBMCs. The receptors shown here come from a human donor with aplastic anemia.

The rearrangement joins TRBV20-1 to TRBJ2-7, with 13 bases fitting TRBD2. V dropped 4 bases and J dropped 4; count of bases not matched to a gene: 7. The CDR3 covers 15 residues. The germline gives CDR1 DFQATT, CDR2 SNEGSKA (reference sequence). CDR3 bases: TGCAGTGCTACAACTAGCGGGAGGGAGAGGTACGAGCAGTACTTC. It translates to CSATTSGRERYEQYF.

This clonotype showed up just a few times. The chain links TRBV19 to TRBJ2-7; no firm D call. V lost 3 bases and J lost 3, with 9 bases in between. CDR1 and CDR2 (germline): LNHDA, SQIVND (reference sequence). This CDR3 contains 13 residues. The CDR3 DNA reads TGTGCCAGTAGTATGGATGGTTTCTACGAGCAGTACTTC. Its translation: CASSMDGFYEQYF.

The V gene is TRBV25-1, the J gene TRBJ2-7; D call uncertain. V lost 2 bases, J lost 2 bases, and 10 bases lay in between. Germline-derived CDR1 and CDR2 are MGHDK and SYGVNS. The CDR3 extends over 14 amino acids. The CDR3: CASSESYVPYEQYF. The CDR3 DNA sequence: TGTGCCAGCAGTGAAAGTTACGTACCCTACGAGCAGTACTTC.

The chain has TRBV9 and TRBJ2-5; a possible D gene is TRBD2 (6 bases). Germline CDR1 and CDR2: SGDLS and YYNGEE. CDR3 length: 14 amino acids. V lost 0 bases and J lost 4, with 10 bases in between. CDR3 DNA sequence: TGTGCCAGCAGCGTAGGCTACGGGGGAGAGACCCAGTACTTC. Protein: CASSVGYGGETQYF.

With respect to this clonotype: One junction end does not reproduce the germline sequence, and a read error may be involved. The DNA of the CDR3 is TGCGCCAGCAGCCAAGATTGGGGCACCTCCTACGAGCAGTACTTC. Protein: CASSQDWGTSYEQYF. The J gene is TRBJ2-7, the V gene TRBV19; possible D gene TRBD1, 5 bases. In germline, CDR1 is LNHDA, CDR2 SQIVND (reference sequence). The CDR3 covers 15 residues.

This clonotype was seen at least ten times. This rearrangement joins TRBV5-6 to TRBJ2-7; possibly TRBD2 for D (6 bases). Germline values: CDR1 SGHDT, CDR2 YYEEEE. CDR3 length: 15 amino acids. Trimming cost V 4 bases and J 2 bases, with 16 bases left between them. The CDR3 sequence: CASSHRDLGTYEQYF. In nucleotides, the CDR3 is TGTGCCAGCAGCCACCGGGACTTAGGAACCTACGAGCAGTACTTC.

There are many counts of this clonotype. The V call is TRBV7-6, the J call TRBJ1-6; 7 bases agree with TRBD1. Germline V CDR1 and CDR2: SGHVS, FNYEAQ. This CDR3 has 19 amino acids. After removal of 1 base from V and 6 bases from J, the junction contained 15 bases not matched to a gene. This CDR3 is CASSLEGKHRGGSNSPLHF. The CDR3 DNA follows: TGTGCCAGCAGCTTAGAAGGGAAACACAGGGGCGGATCTAATTCACCCCTCCACTTT.

This sequence joins TRBV11-3 and TRBJ2-5; the D gene is possibly TRBD1 (5 bases). The V end lost 5 bases, the J end lost 4 bases, and 17 bases lay between the germline ends. Germline CDR1 is SGHNT and CDR2 is YENEEA. The CDR3 has 15 residues. Written as DNA, the CDR3 is TGTGCCAGCAGCCAGGACAACGTCCTCGGAGAGACCCAGTACTTC. This gives the protein CASSQDNVLGETQYF. Supplemented by reference TRBV11-3 and TRBJ2-5, the full variable domain reads EAGVVQSPRYKIIEKKQPVAFWCNPISGHNTLYWYLQNLGQGPELLIRYENEEAVDDSQLPKDRFSAERLKGVDSTLKIQPAELGDSAVYLCASSQDNVLGETQYFGPGTRLLVL.

On this clonotype: This may stem from a read error, because a much larger clone lies one nucleotide away. The gene calls are TRBV4-1 and TRBJ2-7; D remains ambiguous. The CDR3 contains 15 residues. Germline CDR1 and CDR2: MGHRA and YSYEKL. CDR3 in amino acids: CANSIQGAGPYEQYF. As DNA, the CDR3 is TGCGCCAACAGCATTCAAGGCGCAGGCCCCTACGAGCAGTACTTC.

This chain links TRBV2 with TRBJ2-3, with 8 nucleotides matching TRBD1. The germline gives CDR1 SNHLY, CDR2 FYNNEI. Trimming took 4 bases from V and 0 from J; bases not matched to a gene: 3. CDR3 size: 15 residues. CDR3 residues: CASSGQGASTDTQYF. CDR3 sequence (DNA): TGTGCCAGCAGTGGCCAGGGGGCAAGCACAGATACGCAGTATTTT.

This clonotype was counted a few times. The chain employs TRBV30 and TRBJ1-5; D is ambiguous. The CDR3 extends over 12 amino acids. Germline V CDR1 and CDR2: GTSNPN, SVGIG (reference sequence). Trimming left V 7 bases short and J 7 bases short, with 14 bases between. The CDR3 sequence: CASGEGRQPQHF. The CDR3 DNA is TGTGCCTCCGGCGAAGGGCGACAGCCCCAGCATTTT. Full variable domain (remainder filled in from reference TRBV30 and TRBJ1-5): SQTIHQWPATLVQPVGSPLSLECTVEGTSNPNLYWYRQAAGRGLQLLFYSVGIGQISSEVPQNLSASRPQDRQFILSSKKLLLSDSGFYLCASGEGRQPQHFGDGTRLSIL.

This clonotype was seen at least ten times. V gene TRBV5-1 combines with J gene TRBJ2-1; D call uncertain. The V gene's germline CDR1 is SGHRS and CDR2 YFSETQ. Trimming took 3 bases from V and 4 from J, leaving 17 bases between them. This CDR3 has 16 amino acids. The CDR3 loop reads CASSWAGSLLYNEQFF. Written as DNA, the CDR3 is TGCGCCAGCAGCTGGGCCGGATCACTTCTTTACAATGAGCAGTTCTTC.

The chain uses TRBV5-8 and TRBJ2-7, with no clear D. The CDR3 covers 11 residues. Deletions cut 2 bases from V and 7 bases from J, with 7 bases between. From germline, CDR1 is SGHTS and CDR2 YDEGEE. This CDR3 is CASSFGLEQYF. CDR3 bases: TGTGCCAGCAGCTTCGGCCTGGAGCAGTACTTC.

As to this clonotype: This clone may be a read error of a much larger clone one base away. The chain links TRBV27 to TRBJ2-2; D possibly corresponds to TRBD1 (6 bases). Germline V gene sequence: CDR1 MNHEY, CDR2 SMNVEV (reference sequence). Trimming pared 8 bases from V and 9 bases from J, leaving 13 bases between. The CDR3 extends over 12 amino acids. The DNA of the CDR3 is TGTGCCAGCGGCATACAGGGCAGGGAGCTGTTTTTT. Encoded protein: CASGIQGRELFF.

This clonotype occurred a few times. The J gene is TRBJ1-1, the V gene TRBV30; 11 bases are a match to TRBD1. CDR1 GTSNPN and CDR2 SVGIG come from the germline V gene (reference sequence). This CDR3 spans 14 amino acids. With 0 bases clipped from V and 5 bases from J, the junction kept 2 bases outside the gene matches. The CDR3 reads CAWSVGTGGTEAFF. The CDR3 DNA sequence: TGTGCCTGGAGTGTTGGGACAGGGGGAACTGAAGCTTTCTTT.

Ten or more counts support this clonotype. The chain links TRBV29-1 to TRBJ1-6; 7 positions agree with TRBD1. The CDR3 totals 13 residues. V trimming: 5 bases; J trimming: 8 bases; junction bases outside the gene matches: 6. Germline CDR1 is SQVTM and CDR2 is ANQGSEA. The DNA for the CDR3 is TGCAGCGTTCGGACAGGACTGGATTCACCCCTCCACTTT. Translated: CSVRTGLDSPLHF.

This clonotype was seen repeatedly, ten times or more. This chain connects TRBV20-1 to TRBJ2-7; D not resolved. The germline V gene encodes CDR1 DFQATT and CDR2 SNEGSKA (reference sequence). The ends were cut back, 6 bases at V and 4 bases at J, with 19 bases in the middle. This CDR3 comprises 14 residues. CDR3 loop: CSAPAEALIYEQYF. CDR3 nucleotides: TGCAGTGCCCCAGCCGAGGCTCTGATATACGAGCAGTACTTC.

V gene TRBV10-2 combines with J gene TRBJ2-2, with TRBD1 matching 8 bases. The ends lost 10 bases at V and 4 bases at J; junction bases unmatched: 11. Germline V gene data show CDR1 as WSHSY and CDR2 as SAAADI. CDR3 length: 15 amino acids. The DNA of the CDR3 is TGCGCCACCGTGACAGGGGCGACGGGCACCGGGGAGCTGTTTTTT. Its protein product is CATVTGATGTGELFF.

This clonotype was seen many times. The chain carries TRBV27 and TRBJ1-5; D unresolved. The CDR3 is made up of 15 amino acids. V was clipped by 0 bases and J by 3 bases, with 9 bases between them. CDR1 is MNHEY and CDR2 is SMNVEV in the germline V gene (reference sequence). The CDR3, as DNA: TGTGCCAGCAGTTTATCGAGGGCGAACAATCAGCCCCAGCATTTT. Translating gives CASSLSRANNQPQHF.

This clonotype was counted many times. CDR3 in amino acids: CATSRIPPGRSMWPQHF. The CDR3 region has the DNA TGTGCCACCAGCAGAATCCCCCCGGGACGGAGTATGTGGCCCCAGCATTTT. The chain joins TRBV15 to TRBJ1-5, with D tentatively TRBD1 (5 bases). Germline CDR1 reads LNHNV; CDR2 reads YYDKDF (reference sequence). V lost 2 bases to trimming and J lost 9 bases, with 23 bases between them. CDR3 length: 17 amino acids.

To note about this clonotype: At one end, the junction sequence differs from germline, possibly due to a read error. This chain connects TRBV7-9 to TRBJ2-5; weak D call: TRBD2 (6 bases). CDR3 size: 15 residues. Germline V CDR1 and CDR2: SEHNR, FQNEAQ (reference sequence). CDR3 in DNA: TGCGCCAGCAGCTTGACCGGGGCGGGGCAAGAGACCCAGTACTTC. Encoded protein: CASSLTGAGQETQYF.

In its sample, this clonotype was seen once. A much larger clone sits a single nucleotide away, making a read error possible. The rearrangement joins TRBV5-1 to TRBJ2-1; D tentatively fits TRBD1 or TRBD2 (5 bases each). This CDR3 contains 16 residues. Germline-derived CDR1 and CDR2 are SGHRS and YFSETQ. The CDR3 sequence: CASSLDRGSSYDEQFF. The CDR3 nucleotides read TGCGCCAGCAGCTTGGACCGGGGCAGCTCCTACGATGAGCAGTTCTTC.

This clonotype was picked up many times. The chain has TRBV3-1 and TRBJ2-5; D is possibly TRBD1 (5 bases). The germline CDR1 and CDR2 sequences are LGHDT and YNNKEL (reference sequence). V was cut by 4 bases and J by 2 bases, with 17 bases left in between. The CDR3 is 16 residues long. DNA for the CDR3: TGTGCCAGCAGCCCAGGGTGGCAAGAGTATCAAGAGACCCAGTACTTC. Protein: CASSPGWQEYQETQYF.

The sample holds a few counts of this clonotype. The chain combines TRBV24-1 with TRBJ2-5; tentative D call: TRBD1 (5 bases). Germline CDR1 is KGHDR and CDR2 is SFDVKD. The CDR3 contains 15 residues. V shed 3 bases and J shed 3 bases, with 13 bases lying between them. In nucleotides, the CDR3 is TGTGCCACCAGTGATCGCAGGGAATGGAAAGAGACCCAGTACTTC. This sequence encodes CATSDRREWKETQYF.

This clonotype was picked up one time. The V gene is TRBV9, the J gene TRBJ2-5; TRBD1 might be the D (5 bases). The CDR3 sequence is 14 residues long. Germline CDR1 is SGDLS and CDR2 is YYNGEE. The V and J ends lost 0 bases and 11 bases respectively, with 17 bases between them. CDR3 in DNA: TGTGCCAGCAGCGTAGACCAGGGCTACAATGAACAGTACTTC. Its protein product is CASSVDQGYNEQYF.